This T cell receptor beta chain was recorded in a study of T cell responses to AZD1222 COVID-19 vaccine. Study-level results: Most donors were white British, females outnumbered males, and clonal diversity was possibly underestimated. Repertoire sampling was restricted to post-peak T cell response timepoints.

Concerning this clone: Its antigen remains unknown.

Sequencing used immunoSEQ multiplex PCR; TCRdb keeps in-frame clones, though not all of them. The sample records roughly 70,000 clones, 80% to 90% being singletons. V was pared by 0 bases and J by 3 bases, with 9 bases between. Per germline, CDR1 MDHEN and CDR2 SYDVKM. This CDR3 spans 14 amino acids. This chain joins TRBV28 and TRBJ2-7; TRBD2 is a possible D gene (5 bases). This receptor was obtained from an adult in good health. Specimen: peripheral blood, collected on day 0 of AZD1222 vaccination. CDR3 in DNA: TGTGCCAGCAGTTTATGGTCTCGGGGCTACGAGCAGTACTTC. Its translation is CASSLWSRGYEQYF. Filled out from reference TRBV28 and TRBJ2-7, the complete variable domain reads DVKVTQSSRYLVKRTGEKVFLECVQDMDHENMFWYRQDPGLGLRLIYFSYDVKMKEKGDIPEGYSVSREKKERFSLILESASTNQTSMYLCASSLWSRGYEQYFGPGTRLTVT.